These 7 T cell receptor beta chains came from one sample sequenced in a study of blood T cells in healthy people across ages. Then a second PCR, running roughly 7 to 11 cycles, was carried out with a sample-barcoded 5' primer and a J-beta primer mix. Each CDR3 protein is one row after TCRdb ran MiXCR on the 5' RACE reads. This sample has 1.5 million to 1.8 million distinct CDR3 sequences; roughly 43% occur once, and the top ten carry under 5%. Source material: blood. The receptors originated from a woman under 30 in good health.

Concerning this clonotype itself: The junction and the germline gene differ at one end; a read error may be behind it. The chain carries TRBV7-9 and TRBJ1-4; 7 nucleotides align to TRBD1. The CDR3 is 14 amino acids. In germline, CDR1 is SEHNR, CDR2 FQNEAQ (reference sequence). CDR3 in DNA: TGTGCCAGCAGTACGGGACAGTGTAATGAAAAAGTGTTTTTT. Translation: CASSTGQCNEKVFF.

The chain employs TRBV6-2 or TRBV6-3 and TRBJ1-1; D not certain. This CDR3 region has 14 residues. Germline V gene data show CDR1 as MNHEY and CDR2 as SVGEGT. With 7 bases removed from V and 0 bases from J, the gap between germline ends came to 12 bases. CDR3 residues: CASKAGRMNTEAFF. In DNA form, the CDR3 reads TGTGCCAGCAAGGCCGGACGCATGAACACTGAAGCTTTCTTT.

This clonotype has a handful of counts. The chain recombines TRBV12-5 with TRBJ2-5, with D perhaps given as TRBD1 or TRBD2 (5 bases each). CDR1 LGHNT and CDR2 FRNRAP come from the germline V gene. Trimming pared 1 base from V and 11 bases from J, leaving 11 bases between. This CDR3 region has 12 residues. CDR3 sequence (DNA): TGTGCTAGTGGTTTGGGGGGGAATGAGCAGTACTTC. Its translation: CASGLGGNEQYF.

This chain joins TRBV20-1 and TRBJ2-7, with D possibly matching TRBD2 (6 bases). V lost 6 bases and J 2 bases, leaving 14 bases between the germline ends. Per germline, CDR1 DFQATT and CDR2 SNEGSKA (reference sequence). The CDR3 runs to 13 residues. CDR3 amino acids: CSAARGGTYEQYF. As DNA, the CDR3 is TGCAGTGCCGCCCGGGGAGGAACCTACGAGCAGTACTTC.

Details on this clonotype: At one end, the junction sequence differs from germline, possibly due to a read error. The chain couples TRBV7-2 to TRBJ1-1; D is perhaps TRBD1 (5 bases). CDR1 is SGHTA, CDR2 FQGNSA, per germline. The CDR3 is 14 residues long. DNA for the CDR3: TGTGCCGGCAGCGTAGCAGGACAACCTGGGGAGGCTTTCTTT. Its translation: CAGSVAGQPGEAFF. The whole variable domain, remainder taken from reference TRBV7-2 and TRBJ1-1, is GAGVSQSPSNKVTEKGKDVELRCDPISGHTALYWYRQSLGQGLEFLIYFQGNSAPDKSGLPSDRFSAERTGGSVSTLTIQRTQQEDSAVYLCAGSVAGQPGEAFFGQGTRLTVV.

In nucleotides, the CDR3 is TGTGCCAGCAGAGGGGGCGGCAGGGGTCCCTATGGCTACACCTTC. Its protein is CASRGGGRGPYGYTF. J is TRBJ1-2 and V is TRBV12-3 or TRBV12-4; 7 nucleotides align to TRBD1. The CDR3 has 15 amino acids. J gave up 4 bases and V 6 bases, and 11 bases lay outside the gene matches.

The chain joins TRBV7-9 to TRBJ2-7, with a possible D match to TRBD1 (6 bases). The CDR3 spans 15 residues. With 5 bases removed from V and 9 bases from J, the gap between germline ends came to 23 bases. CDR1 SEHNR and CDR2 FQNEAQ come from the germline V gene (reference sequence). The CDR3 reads CASSAGTGLYRVQYF. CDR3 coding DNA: TGTGCCAGCAGCGCAGGCACAGGGTTATATCGGGTGCAGTACTTC. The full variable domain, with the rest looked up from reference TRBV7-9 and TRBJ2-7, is DTGVSQNPRHKITKRGQNVTFRCDPISEHNRLYWYRQTLGQGPEFLTYFQNEAQLEKSRLLSDRFSAERPKGSFSTLEIQRTEQGDSAMYLCASSAGTGLYRVQYFGPGTRLTVT.